This T cell receptor beta chain was documented in a study of blood T cells in healthy people across ages. The CDR3 consists of 16 residues. CDR1 and CDR2 from the germline V gene are SGHKS and YYEKEE (reference sequence). V gave up 3 bases and J gave up 1 base; unmatched junction bases: 5. A J-beta primer mix and a sample-barcoded 5' primer were used in a second PCR of roughly 6 to 12 cycles. TCRdb passed the 5' RACE reads through MiXCR, listing each CDR3 protein once. The sample records over 750,000 distinct CDR3 sequences, 20% to 25% being singletons. Individuals who donated were healthy Caucasians from Russia aged roughly 6 to 90. Total RNA was isolated from each sample in quantities of at least 5 micrograms. These same records also appear under a second study, on T cells of mothers and their children.

This TCR came from a boy aged 10-17 years in good health. V gene TRBV5-5 combines with J gene TRBJ2-2; 8 bases line up with TRBD1. Sequencing input: blood. CDR3: CASSWGTGLNTGELFF. As DNA, the CDR3 is TGTGCCAGCAGCTGGGGGACAGGATTGAACACCGGGGAGCTGTTTTTT.